This passage covers 3 T cell receptor beta chains from one sample sequenced in a study of blood T cell repertoires in COVID-19. Assay: immunoSEQ multiplex PCR; the TCRdb copy retains only in-frame clones and omits some. The data hold fewer than 300,000 clones, with approximately 86% observed a single time. Sequencing was carried out using peripheral blood. The receptors originated from a young woman with acute or convalescent COVID-19.

The chain links TRBV30 to TRBJ2-5, with D tentatively TRBD2 (6 bases). With 2 bases removed from V and 5 bases from J, the gap between germline ends came to 15 bases. The CDR3 runs to 14 residues. Germline V CDR1 and CDR2: GTSNPN, SVGIG (reference sequence). The CDR3 nucleotides are TGTGCCTGGAGTTCCCGGGACTTACGGGAGACCCAGTACTTC. As protein: CAWSSRDLRETQYF.

J is TRBJ2-3 and V is TRBV5-4, with D hard to call. Germline CDR1 and CDR2: SGHNT and YYREEE (reference sequence). Trimming cost V 0 bases and J 7 bases, with 6 bases left between them. The CDR3 totals 12 residues. The CDR3 region has the DNA TGTGCCAGCAGCTTGGACGAGTATACGCAGTATTTT. This translates into CASSLDEYTQYF.

This rearrangement joins TRBV3-1 (or the pseudogene TRBV3-2) to TRBJ2-5; no definite D call. Trimming cost V 2 bases and J 5 bases, with 9 bases left between them. The CDR3 runs 13 residues. Germline CDR1 is LGHDT and CDR2 is YNNKEL (reference sequence). The CDR3 region has the DNA TGTGCCAGCAGCCAAAGAGCACGGGAGACCCAGTACTTC. Amino acid sequence: CASSQRARETQYF.